What follows describes a single TCR beta chain. Relying on iRepertoire HTBI primers and Arm-PCR of CDR3 regions, the team built TCR beta libraries. TCRdb reprocessed the multiplex PCR reads via MiXCR and lists one record per CDR3 protein. Seen here are about 440,000 distinct CDR3 sequences, approximately 16% observed once, and the top ten hold 20% to 25%. Time point given: newly diagnosed GD, antithyroid drugs for less than 3 months. PBMC-extracted RNA yielded the TCR library. This sample is part of a study of regulatory T cells in long-lasting Graves disease. Germline V gene lookup returns CDR1 SGDLS and CDR2 YYNGEE. The CDR3 is made up of 15 amino acids. V was clipped by 0 bases and J by 5 bases, with 12 bases between them. A further study also used this sample, focusing on T cells in Graves' hyperthyroidism and ophthalmopathy. That paper notes: Patients with uncontrolled infections, other autoimmune diseases, pregnancy or lactation were excluded.

The starting material was peripheral blood mononuclear cells (PBMCs), obtained at new diagnosis, from a patient treated with antithyroid drugs. The clonotype was recovered from a woman between 18 and 29 years old with Graves disease. The rearrangement links TRBV9 to TRBJ2-1, with D tentatively TRBD1 (5 bases). As DNA, the CDR3 is TGTGCCAGCAGCGTAGCGGGCAGGGTCGACAATGAGCAGTTCTTC. Translated, it gives CASSVAGRVDNEQFF. The full variable domain, in which reference TRBV9 and TRBJ2-1 provide the parts outside the CDR3, is DSGVTQTPKHLITATGQRVTLRCSPRSGDLSVYWYQQSLDQGLQFLIQYYNGEERAKGNILERFSAQQFPDLHSELNLSSLELGDSALYFCASSVAGRVDNEQFFGPGTRLTVL.